This passage covers 2 T cell receptor beta chains from one sample sequenced in a study of yellow fever vaccine responses in identical twins. Via MiXCR, TCRdb re-called the RT-PCR reads, giving one row per CDR3 protein. The table lists about 3,100 distinct CDR3 sequences, around 82% of them singletons. The sequences come from T cells from blood (PBMCs), unsorted or a sorted subset (not recorded which), collected before or after yellow fever vaccination (not recorded which). These receptors were taken from a woman aged 18-30 years who received the yellow fever vaccine.

The chain joins TRBV12-3 or TRBV12-4 to TRBJ2-7; 9 bases align to TRBD2. Unmatched junction bases numbered 6, after V lost 6 bases and J lost 3 bases. The CDR3 is 14 amino acids. The CDR3, as DNA: TGTGCCAGCAGCCGGGTAGCGGGAGTCTACGAGCAGTACTTC. This sequence encodes CASSRVAGVYEQYF.

The chain is built from TRBV11-3 and TRBJ2-7; possibly TRBD2 for D (5 bases). Germline lookup yields CDR1 SGHNT and CDR2 YENEEA. Trimming stripped 5 bases from V and 5 bases from J, with 16 bases between. CDR3 length equals 14 residues. DNA of the CDR3: TGTGCCAGCAGCCACTCAAACGGGATCAACGAGCAGTACTTC. Its protein product is CASSHSNGINEQYF.